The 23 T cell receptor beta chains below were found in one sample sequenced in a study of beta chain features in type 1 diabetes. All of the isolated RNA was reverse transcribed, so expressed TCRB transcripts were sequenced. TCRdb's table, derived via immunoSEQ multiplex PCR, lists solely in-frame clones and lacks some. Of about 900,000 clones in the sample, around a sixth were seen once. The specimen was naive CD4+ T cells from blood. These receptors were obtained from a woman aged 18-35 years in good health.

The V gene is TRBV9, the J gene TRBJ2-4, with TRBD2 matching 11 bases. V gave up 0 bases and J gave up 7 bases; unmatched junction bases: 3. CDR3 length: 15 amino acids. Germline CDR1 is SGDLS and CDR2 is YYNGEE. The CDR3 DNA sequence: TGTGCCAGCAGCGTAGATAGCGGGAGGGTGAACATTCAGTACTTC. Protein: CASSVDSGRVNIQYF.

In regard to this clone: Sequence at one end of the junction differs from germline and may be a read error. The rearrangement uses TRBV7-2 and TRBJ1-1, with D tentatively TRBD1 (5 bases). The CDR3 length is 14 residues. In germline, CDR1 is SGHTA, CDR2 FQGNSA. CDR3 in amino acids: CASSQMNGAADPSF. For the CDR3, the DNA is TGTGCCAGCAGCCAGATGAACGGGGCCGCCGATCCCTCCTTT.

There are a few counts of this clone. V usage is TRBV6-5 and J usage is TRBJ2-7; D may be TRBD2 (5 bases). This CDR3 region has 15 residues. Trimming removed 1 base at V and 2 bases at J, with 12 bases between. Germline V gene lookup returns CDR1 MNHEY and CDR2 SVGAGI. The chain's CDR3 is CASSYCCQRAYEQYF. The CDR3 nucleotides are TGTGCCAGCAGTTACTGTTGTCAGAGGGCCTACGAGCAGTACTTC.

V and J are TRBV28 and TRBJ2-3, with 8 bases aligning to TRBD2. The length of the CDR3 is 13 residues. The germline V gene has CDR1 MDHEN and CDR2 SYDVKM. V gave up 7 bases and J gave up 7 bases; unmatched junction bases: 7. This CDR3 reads CASTTGGPNTQYF. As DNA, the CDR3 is TGTGCCAGCACCACGGGAGGGCCGAATACGCAGTATTTT.

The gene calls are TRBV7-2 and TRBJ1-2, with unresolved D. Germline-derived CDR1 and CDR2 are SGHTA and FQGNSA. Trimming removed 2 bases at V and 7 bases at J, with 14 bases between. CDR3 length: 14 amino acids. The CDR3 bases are TGTGCCAGCAGCTTACAAGGTACTGAAGGTGGCTACACCTTC. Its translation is CASSLQGTEGGYTF. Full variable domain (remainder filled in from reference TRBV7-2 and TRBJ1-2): GAGVSQSPSNKVTEKGKDVELRCDPISGHTALYWYRQSLGQGLEFLIYFQGNSAPDKSGLPSDRFSAERTGGSVSTLTIQRTQQEDSAVYLCASSLQGTEGGYTFGSGTRLTVV.

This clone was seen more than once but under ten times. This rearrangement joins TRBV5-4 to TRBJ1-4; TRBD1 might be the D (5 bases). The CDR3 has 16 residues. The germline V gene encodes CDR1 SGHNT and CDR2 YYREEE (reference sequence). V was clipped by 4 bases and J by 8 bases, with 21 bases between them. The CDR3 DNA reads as TGTGCCAGCAGCATCGCCAGGGCGGCGTCCAGGGAAAAACTGTTTTTT. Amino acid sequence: CASSIARAASREKLFF.

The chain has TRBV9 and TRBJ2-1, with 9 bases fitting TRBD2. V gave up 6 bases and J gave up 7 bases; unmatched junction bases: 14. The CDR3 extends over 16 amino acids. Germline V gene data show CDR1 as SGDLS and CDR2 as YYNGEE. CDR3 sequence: CASTSSGAGGPNEQFF. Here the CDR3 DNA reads TGTGCCAGCACCTCAAGCGGGGCGGGAGGGCCAAATGAGCAGTTCTTC.

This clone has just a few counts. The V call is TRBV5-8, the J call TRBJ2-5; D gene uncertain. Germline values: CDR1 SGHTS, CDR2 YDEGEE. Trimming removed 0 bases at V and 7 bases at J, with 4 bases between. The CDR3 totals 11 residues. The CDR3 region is CASSLGGTQYF. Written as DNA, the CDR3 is TGTGCCAGCAGCTTGGGAGGGACCCAGTACTTC. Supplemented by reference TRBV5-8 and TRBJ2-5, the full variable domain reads EAGVTQSPTHLIKTRGQQATLRCSPISGHTSVYWYQQALGLGLQFLLWYDEGEERNRGNFPPRFSGRQFPNYSSELNVNALELEDSALYLCASSLGGTQYFGPGTRLLVL.

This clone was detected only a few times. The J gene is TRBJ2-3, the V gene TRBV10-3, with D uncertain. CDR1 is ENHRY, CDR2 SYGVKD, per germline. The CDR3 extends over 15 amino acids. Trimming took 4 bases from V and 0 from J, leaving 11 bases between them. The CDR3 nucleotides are TGTGCCATCAGTGGTGTCCTGCAAAGCACAGATACGCAGTATTTT. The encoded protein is CAISGVLQSTDTQYF.

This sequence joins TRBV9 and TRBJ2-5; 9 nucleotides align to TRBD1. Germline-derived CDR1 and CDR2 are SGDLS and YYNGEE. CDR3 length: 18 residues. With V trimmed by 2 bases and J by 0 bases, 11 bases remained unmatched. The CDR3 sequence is CASSVSTPGQGYQETQYF. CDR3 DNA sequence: TGTGCCAGCAGCGTTTCTACGCCGGGACAGGGATACCAAGAGACCCAGTACTTC. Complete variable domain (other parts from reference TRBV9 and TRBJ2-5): DSGVTQTPKHLITATGQRVTLRCSPRSGDLSVYWYQQSLDQGLQFLIQYYNGEERAKGNILERFSAQQFPDLHSELNLSSLELGDSALYFCASSVSTPGQGYQETQYFGPGTRLLVL.

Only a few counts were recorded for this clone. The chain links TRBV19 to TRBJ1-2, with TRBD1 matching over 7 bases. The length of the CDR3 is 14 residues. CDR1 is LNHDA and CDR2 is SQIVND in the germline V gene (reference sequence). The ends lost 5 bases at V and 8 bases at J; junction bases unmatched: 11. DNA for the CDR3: TGTGCCAGTAGTCAAGCCCGACAGGGTGACGGCTACACCTTC. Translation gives CASSQARQGDGYTF.

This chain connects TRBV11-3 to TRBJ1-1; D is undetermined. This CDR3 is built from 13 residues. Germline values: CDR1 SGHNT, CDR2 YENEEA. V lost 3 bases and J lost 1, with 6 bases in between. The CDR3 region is CASSLERNTEAFF. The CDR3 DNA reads TGTGCCAGCAGCTTGGAGAGGAACACTGAAGCTTTCTTT.

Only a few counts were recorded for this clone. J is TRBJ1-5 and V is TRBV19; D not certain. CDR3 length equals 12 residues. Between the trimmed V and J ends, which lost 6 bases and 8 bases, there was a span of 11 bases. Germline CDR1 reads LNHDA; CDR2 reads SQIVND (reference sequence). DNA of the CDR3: TGTGCCAGTAGCACCCGACACAAGCCCCAGCATTTT. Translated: CASSTRHKPQHF.

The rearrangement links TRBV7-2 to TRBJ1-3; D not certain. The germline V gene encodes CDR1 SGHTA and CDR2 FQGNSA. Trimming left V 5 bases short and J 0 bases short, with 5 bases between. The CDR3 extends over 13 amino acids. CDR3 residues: CASSLNSGNTIYF. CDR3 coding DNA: TGTGCCAGCAGCCTAAACTCTGGAAACACCATATATTTT.

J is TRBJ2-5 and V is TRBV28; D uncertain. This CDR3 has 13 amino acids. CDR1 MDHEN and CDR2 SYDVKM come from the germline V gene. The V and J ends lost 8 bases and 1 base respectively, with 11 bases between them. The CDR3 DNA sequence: TGTGCCAGCTTAAAGGGTTTCCAAGAGACCCAGTACTTC. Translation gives CASLKGFQETQYF.

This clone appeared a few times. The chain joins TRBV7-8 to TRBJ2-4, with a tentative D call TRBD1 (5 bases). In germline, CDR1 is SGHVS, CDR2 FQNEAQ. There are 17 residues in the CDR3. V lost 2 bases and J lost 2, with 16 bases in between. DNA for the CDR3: TGTGCCAGCAGCTTAAGCAGGGAAGGTGGGACCAAAAACATTCAGTACTTC. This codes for CASSLSREGGTKNIQYF.

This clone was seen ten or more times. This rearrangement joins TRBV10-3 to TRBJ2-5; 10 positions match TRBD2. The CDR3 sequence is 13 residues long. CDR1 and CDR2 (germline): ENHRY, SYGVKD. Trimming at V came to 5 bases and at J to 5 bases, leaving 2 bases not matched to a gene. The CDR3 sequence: CAISSGLAETQYF. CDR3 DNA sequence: TGTGCCATCAGTTCGGGACTAGCGGAGACCCAGTACTTC.

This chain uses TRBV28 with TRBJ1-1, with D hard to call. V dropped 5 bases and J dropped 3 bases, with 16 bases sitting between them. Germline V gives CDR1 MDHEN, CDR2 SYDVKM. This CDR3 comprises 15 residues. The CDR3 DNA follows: TGTGCCAGCAGTCTTCGGATGGGCTCATACACTGAAGCTTTCTTT. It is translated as CASSLRMGSYTEAFF.

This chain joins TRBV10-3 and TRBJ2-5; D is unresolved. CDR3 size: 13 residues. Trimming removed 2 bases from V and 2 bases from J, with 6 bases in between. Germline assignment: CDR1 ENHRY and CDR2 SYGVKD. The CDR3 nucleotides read TGTGCCATCAGTGAGGGGTTACAAGAGACCCAGTACTTC. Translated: CAISEGLQETQYF.

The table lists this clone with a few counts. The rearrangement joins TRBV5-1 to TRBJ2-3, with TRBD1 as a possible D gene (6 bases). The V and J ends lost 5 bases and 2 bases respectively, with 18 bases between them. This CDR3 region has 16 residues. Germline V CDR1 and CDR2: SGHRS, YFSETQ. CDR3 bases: TGCGCCAGCAGTTACGCCCGGGACAAAATCACAGATACGCAGTATTTT. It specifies CASSYARDKITDTQYF.

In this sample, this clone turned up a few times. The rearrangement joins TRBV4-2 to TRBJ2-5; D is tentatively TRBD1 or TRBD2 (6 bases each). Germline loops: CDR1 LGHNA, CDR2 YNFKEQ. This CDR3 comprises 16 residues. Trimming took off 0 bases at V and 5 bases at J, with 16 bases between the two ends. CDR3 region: CASSQELEGGDETQYF. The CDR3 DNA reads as TGTGCCAGCAGCCAAGAACTAGAGGGGGGCGATGAGACCCAGTACTTC.

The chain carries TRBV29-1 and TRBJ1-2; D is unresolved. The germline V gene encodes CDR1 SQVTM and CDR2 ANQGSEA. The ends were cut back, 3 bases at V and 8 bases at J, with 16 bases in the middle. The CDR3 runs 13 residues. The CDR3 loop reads CSVDGPIMGGYTF. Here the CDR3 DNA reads TGCAGCGTTGACGGGCCGATAATGGGGGGCTACACCTTC.

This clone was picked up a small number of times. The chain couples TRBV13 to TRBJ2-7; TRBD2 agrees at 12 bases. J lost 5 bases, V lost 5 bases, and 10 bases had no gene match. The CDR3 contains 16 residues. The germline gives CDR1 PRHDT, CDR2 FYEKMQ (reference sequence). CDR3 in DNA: TGTGCCAGCAGCCGCACGGGACTAGCGGGTTCCCACGAGCAGTACTTC. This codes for CASSRTGLAGSHEQYF. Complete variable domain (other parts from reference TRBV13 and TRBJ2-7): AAGVIQSPRHLIKEKRETATLKCYPIPRHDTVYWYQQGPGQDPQFLISFYEKMQSDKGSIPDRFSAQQFSDYHSELNMSSLELGDSALYFCASSRTGLAGSHEQYFGPGTRLTVT.